This T cell receptor (beta chain) is from a study of response to subunit inactivated influenza vaccine. Study results and caveats: Few additional T cells are recruited per seasonal influenza vaccination, authors suggested.

As to this clonotype: Its matching antigen is unknown.

TCRdb called the RT-PCR reads again in MiXCR, with one record for every CDR3 protein. The sample contains 630,000 or so distinct CDR3 sequences, approximately 14% of which appear only once. The CDR3 is 13 residues long. V was shortened by 4 bases and J by 7 bases, with 10 bases between the two germline ends. CDR1 is SGHAT and CDR2 is FQNNGV in the germline V gene. This receptor was obtained from a man in his fifties who received an inactivated influenza vaccine. The material sequenced was PBMCs from blood, taken roughly 12 days after vaccination. The chain carries TRBV11-2 and TRBJ2-2; D possibly corresponds to TRBD2 (6 bases). CDR3 sequence reads: CASSYHGGGELFF. CDR3 DNA sequence: TGTGCCAGCAGCTACCACGGGGGCGGGGAGCTGTTTTTT.